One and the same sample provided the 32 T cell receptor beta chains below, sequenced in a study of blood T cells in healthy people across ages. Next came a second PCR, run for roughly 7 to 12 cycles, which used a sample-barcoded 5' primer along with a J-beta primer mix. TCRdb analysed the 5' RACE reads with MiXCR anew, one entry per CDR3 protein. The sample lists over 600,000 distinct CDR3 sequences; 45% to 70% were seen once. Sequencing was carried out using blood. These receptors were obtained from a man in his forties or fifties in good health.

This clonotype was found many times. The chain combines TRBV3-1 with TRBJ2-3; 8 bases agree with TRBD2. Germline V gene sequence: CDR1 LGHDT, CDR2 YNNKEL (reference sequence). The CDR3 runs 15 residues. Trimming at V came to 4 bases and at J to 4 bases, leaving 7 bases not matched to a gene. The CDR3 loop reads CASSPKRERPDTQYF. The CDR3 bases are TGTGCCAGCAGCCCTAAGCGGGAGAGGCCAGATACGCAGTATTTT.

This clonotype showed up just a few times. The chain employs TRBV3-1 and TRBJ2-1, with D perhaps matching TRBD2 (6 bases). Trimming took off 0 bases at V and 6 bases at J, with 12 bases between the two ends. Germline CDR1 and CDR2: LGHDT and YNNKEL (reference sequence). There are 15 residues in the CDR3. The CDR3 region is CASSQDQTRGNEQFF. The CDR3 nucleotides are TGTGCCAGCAGCCAAGATCAGACTAGAGGCAATGAGCAGTTCTTC.

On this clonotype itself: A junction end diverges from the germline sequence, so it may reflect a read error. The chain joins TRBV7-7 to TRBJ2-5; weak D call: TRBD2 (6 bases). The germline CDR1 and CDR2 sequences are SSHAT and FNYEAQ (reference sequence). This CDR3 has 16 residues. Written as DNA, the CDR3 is TGTGCTAGCAGCTTAGCGACAGTACGGGGGCAAGAGACCCAGTACTTC. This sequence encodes CASSLATVRGQETQYF.

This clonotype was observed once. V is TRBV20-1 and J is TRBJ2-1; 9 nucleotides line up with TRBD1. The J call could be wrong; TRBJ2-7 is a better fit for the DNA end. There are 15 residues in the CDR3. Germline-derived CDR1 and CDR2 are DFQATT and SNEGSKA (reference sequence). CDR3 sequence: CSANWGQGSYDEQYF. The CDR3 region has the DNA TGCAGTGCTAATTGGGGACAGGGCTCCTACGATGAGCAGTACTTC.

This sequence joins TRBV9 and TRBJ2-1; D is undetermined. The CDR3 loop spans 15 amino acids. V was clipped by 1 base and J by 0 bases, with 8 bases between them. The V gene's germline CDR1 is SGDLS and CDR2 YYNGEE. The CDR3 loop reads CASSVIFSSYNEQFF. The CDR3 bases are TGTGCCAGCAGCGTAATCTTTAGCTCCTACAATGAGCAGTTCTTC.

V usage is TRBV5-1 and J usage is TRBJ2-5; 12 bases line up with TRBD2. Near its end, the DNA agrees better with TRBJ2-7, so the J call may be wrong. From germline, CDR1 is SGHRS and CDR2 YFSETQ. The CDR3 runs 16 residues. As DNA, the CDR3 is TGCGCCAGCAGCTTGCTGCTAGCGGGAGGGCTGGACGAGCAGTACTTC. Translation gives CASSLLLAGGLDEQYF.

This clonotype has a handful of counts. CDR3: CASSHQTRTLAKNIQYF. The CDR3 DNA reads as TGTGCCAGCAGCCACCAAACCCGAACTCTAGCCAAAAACATTCAGTACTTC. The chain recombines TRBV4-2 with TRBJ2-4; no clear D gene. The CDR3 is made up of 17 amino acids. V shed 3 bases and J shed 0 bases, with 15 bases lying between them. Germline V gene lookup returns CDR1 LGHNA and CDR2 YNFKEQ.

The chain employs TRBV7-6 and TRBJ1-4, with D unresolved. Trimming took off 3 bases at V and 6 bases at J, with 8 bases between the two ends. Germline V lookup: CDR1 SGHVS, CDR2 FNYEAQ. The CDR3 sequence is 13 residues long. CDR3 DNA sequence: TGTGCCAGCAGCTTCCAACCGTATGAAAAACTGTTTTTT. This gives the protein CASSFQPYEKLFF.

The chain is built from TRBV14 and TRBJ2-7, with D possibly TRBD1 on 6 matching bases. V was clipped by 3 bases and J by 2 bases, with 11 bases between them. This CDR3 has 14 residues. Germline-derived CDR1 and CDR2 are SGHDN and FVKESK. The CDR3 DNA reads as TGTGCCAGCAGCCACCCGGACAGTACCTACGAGCAGTACTTC. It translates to CASSHPDSTYEQYF.

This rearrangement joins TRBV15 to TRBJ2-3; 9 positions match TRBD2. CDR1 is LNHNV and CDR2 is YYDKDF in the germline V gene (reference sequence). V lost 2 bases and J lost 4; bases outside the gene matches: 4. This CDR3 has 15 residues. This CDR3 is CATSRWREGPDTQYF. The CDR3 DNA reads TGTGCCACCAGCAGATGGCGGGAGGGACCAGATACGCAGTATTTT.

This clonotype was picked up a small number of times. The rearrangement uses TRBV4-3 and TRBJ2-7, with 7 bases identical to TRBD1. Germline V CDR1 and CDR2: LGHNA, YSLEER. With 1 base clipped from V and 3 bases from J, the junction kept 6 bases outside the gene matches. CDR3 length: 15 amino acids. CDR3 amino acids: CASSQGGTANYEQYF. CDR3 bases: TGCGCCAGCAGCCAAGGTGGGACAGCTAACTACGAGCAGTACTTC.

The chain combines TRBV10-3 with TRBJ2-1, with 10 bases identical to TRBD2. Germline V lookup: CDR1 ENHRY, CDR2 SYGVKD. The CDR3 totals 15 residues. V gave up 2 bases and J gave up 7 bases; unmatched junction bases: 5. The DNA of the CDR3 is TGTGCCATCAGTGAGCTAGCGGGGGTAAGGAATGAGCAGTTCTTC. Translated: CAISELAGVRNEQFF.

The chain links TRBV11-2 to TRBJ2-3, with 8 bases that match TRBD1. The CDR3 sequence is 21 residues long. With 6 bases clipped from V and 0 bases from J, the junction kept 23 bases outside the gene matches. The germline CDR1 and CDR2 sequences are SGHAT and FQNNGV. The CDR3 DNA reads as TGTGCCAGCAGTTACCCCCAGGGGGCTGGGGCGGCGGGTTTGAGCACAGATACGCAGTATTTT. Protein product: CASSYPQGAGAAGLSTDTQYF.

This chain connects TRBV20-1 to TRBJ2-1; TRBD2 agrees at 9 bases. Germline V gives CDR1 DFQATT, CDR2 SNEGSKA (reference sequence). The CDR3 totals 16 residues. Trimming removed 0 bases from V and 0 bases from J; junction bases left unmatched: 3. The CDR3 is CSARDPSGNSYNEQFF. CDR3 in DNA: TGCAGTGCTAGAGATCCTAGCGGGAACTCCTACAATGAGCAGTTCTTC.

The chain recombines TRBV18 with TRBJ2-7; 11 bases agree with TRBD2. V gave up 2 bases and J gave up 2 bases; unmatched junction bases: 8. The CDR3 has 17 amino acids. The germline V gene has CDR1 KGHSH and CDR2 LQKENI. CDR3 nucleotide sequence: TGTGCCAGCTCACCAATTCAACTAGCGGGAGTCGCCTACGAGCAGTACTTC. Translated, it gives CASSPIQLAGVAYEQYF.

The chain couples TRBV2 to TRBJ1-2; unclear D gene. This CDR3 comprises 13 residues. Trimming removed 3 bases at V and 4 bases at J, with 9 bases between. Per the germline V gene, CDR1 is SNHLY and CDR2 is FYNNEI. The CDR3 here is CASSDRQTYGYTF. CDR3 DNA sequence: TGTGCCAGCAGTGATCGGCAGACCTATGGCTACACCTTC. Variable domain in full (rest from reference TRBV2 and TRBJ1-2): EPEVTQTPSHQVTQMGQEVILRCVPISNHLYFYWYRQILGQKVEFLVSFYNNEISEKSEIFDDQFSVERPDGSNFTLKIRSTKLEDSAMYFCASSDRQTYGYTFGSGTRLTVV.

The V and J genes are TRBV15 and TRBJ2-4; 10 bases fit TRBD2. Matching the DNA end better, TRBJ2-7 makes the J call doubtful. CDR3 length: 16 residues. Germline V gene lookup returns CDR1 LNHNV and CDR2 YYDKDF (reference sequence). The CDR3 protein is CATSFGLASGRYEQYF. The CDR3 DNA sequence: TGTGCCACCAGCTTCGGGTTGGCTAGCGGGAGATACGAGCAGTACTTC.

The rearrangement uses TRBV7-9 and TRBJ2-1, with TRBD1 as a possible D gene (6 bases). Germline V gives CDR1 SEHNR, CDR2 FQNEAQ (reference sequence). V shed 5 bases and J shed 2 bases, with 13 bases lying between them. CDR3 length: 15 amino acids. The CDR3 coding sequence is TGTGCCAGCAGCGCCCGAGGGGGTACCTACAATGAGCAGTTCTTC. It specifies CASSARGGTYNEQFF.

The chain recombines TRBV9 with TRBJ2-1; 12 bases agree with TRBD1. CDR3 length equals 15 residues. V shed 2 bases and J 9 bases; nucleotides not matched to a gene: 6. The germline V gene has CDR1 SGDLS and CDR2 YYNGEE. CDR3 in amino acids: CASSVTGTGGSEQFF. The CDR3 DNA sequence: TGTGCCAGCAGCGTGACCGGGACAGGGGGCAGTGAGCAGTTCTTC.

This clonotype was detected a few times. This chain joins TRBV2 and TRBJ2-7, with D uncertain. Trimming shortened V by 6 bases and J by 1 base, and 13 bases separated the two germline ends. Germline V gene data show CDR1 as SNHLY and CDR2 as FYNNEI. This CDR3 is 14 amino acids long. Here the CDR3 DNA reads TGTGCCAGCAGAGAACCAGGACCTTCCTACGAGCAGTACTTC. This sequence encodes CASREPGPSYEQYF.

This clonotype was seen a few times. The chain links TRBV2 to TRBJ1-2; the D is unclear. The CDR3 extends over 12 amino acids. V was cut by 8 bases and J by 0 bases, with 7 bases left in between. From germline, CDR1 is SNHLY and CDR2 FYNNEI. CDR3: CASREANYGYTF. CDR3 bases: TGTGCCAGCCGAGAAGCTAACTATGGCTACACCTTC.

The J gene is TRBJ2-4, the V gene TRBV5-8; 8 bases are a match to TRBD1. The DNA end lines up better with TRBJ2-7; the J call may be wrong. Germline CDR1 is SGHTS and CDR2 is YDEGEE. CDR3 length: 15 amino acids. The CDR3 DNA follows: TGTGCCAGCAGCTTAGGGTTACAGGGGGGCTACGAGCAGTACTTC. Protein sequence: CASSLGLQGGYEQYF.

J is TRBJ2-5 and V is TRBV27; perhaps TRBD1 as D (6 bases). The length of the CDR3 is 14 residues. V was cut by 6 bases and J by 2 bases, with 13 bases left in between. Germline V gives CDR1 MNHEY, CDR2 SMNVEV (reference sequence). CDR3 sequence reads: CASSLQGQQETQYF. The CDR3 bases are TGTGCCAGCAGCCTACAGGGCCAACAAGAGACCCAGTACTTC.

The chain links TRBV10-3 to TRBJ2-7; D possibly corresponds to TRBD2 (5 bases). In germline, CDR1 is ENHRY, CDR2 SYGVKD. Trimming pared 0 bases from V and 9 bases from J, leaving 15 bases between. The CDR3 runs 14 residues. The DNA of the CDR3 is TGTGCCATCAGTGAGTCAATGAGCGGCTCGGCGCAGTACTTC. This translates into CAISESMSGSAQYF.

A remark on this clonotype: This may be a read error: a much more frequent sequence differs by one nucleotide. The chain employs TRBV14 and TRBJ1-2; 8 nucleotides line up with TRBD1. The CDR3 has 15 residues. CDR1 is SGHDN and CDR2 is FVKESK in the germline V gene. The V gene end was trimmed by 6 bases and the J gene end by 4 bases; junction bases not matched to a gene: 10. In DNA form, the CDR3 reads TGTGCCAGCAGGTCCGGACAGGGAAGGAGCTATGGCTACACCTTC. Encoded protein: CASRSGQGRSYGYTF. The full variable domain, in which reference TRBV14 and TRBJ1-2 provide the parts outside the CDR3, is EAGVTQFPSHSVIEKGQTVTLRCDPISGHDNLYWYRRVMGKEIKFLLHFVKESKQDESGMPNNRFLAERTGGTYSTLKVQPAELEDSGVYFCASRSGQGRSYGYTFGSGTRLTVV.

The CDR3 is CASSVGGTTWRQETQYF. The CDR3 DNA reads as TGTGCCAGCAGCGTAGGAGGGACTACCTGGCGTCAAGAGACCCAGTACTTC. V gene TRBV9 combines with J gene TRBJ2-5, with 7 bases matching TRBD2. There are 17 residues in the CDR3. The junction had 10 bases not matched to a gene; V was cut back by 0 bases and J by 2 bases. Germline lookup yields CDR1 SGDLS and CDR2 YYNGEE.

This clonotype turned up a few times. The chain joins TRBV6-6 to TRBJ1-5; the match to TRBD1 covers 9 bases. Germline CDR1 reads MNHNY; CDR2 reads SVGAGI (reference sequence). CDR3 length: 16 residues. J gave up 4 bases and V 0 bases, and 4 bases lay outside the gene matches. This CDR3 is CASSYSGTGLNQPQHF. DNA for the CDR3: TGTGCCAGCAGTTACTCCGGGACAGGGCTTAATCAGCCCCAGCATTTT.

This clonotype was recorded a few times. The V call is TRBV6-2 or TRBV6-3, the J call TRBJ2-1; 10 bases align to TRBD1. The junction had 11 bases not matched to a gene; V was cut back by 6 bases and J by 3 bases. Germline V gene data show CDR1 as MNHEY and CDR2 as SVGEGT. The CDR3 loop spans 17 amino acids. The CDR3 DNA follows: TGTGCCAGCAGCTCCAACACCGGGACAGGGGTCTACAATGAGCAGTTCTTC. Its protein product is CASSSNTGTGVYNEQFF.

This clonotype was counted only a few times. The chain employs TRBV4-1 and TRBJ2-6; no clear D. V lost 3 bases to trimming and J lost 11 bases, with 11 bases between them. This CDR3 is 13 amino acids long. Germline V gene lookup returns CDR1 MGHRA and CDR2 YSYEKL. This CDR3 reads CASSQLVLDVLTF. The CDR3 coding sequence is TGCGCCAGCAGCCAGTTGGTGTTGGACGTCCTGACTTTC.

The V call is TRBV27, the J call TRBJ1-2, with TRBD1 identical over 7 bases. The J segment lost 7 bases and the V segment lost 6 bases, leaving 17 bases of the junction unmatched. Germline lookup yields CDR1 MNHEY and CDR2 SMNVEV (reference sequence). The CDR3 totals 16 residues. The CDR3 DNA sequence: TGTGCCAGCAGGTCACTGTTGGGGACAGCGTTGGGTGGCTACACCTTC. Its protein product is CASRSLLGTALGGYTF.

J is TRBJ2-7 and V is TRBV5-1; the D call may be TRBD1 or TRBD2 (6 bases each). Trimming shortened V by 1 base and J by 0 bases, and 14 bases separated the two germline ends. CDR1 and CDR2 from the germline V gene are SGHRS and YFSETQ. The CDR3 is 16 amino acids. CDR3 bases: TGCGCCAGCAGCTTGACGCGGGACACCAACTCCTACGAGCAGTACTTC. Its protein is CASSLTRDTNSYEQYF.

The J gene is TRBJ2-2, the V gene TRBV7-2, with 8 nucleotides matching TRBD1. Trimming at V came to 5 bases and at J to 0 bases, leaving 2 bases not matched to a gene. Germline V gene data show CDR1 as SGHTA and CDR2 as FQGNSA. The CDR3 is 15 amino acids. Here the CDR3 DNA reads TGTGCCAGCAGCAACAGGGGGTCGAACACCGGGGAGCTGTTTTTT. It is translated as CASSNRGSNTGELFF.